These 4 T cell receptor beta chains originate from one sample sequenced in a study of blood T cells in healthy people across ages. Primers used in a second PCR of roughly 6 to 11 cycles were a sample-barcoded 5' primer and a J-beta primer mix. MiXCR, applied by TCRdb to the 5' RACE reads, yields one record per CDR3 protein. The table includes approximately 2,000,000 distinct CDR3 sequences, 30% to 40% detected once. The sequenced material came from blood. These receptors all come from a human donor in good health.

The chain recombines TRBV27 with TRBJ2-7; a possible D gene is TRBD1 (5 bases). Deletions cut 6 bases from V and 5 bases from J, with 14 bases between. The V gene's germline CDR1 is MNHEY and CDR2 SMNVEV (reference sequence). This CDR3 comprises 13 residues. The CDR3, as DNA: TGTGCCAGCAGGGTTTCAGGGATACACGAGCAGTACTTC. Its translation is CASRVSGIHEQYF.

The chain has TRBV27 and TRBJ1-2, with TRBD1 identical over 9 bases. V was pared by 7 bases and J by 6 bases, with 9 bases of the junction left unmatched. The CDR3 is 14 amino acids. CDR1 is MNHEY, CDR2 SMNVEV, per germline (reference sequence). This CDR3 reads CASTKQTGGNGYTF. CDR3 DNA sequence: TGTGCCAGCACCAAACAGACAGGGGGTAATGGCTACACCTTC.

This clonotype was recorded a few times. The rearrangement uses TRBV12-3 or TRBV12-4 and TRBJ1-4; 7 nucleotides line up with TRBD1. CDR3 size: 14 residues. With 7 bases clipped from V and 4 bases from J, the junction kept 6 bases outside the gene matches. The CDR3 loop reads CASTRQGVNEKLFF. CDR3 nucleotide sequence: TGTGCCAGCACCCGACAGGGCGTTAATGAAAAACTGTTTTTT.

This clonotype was seen a few times. The chain combines TRBV2 with TRBJ2-7; tentative D call: TRBD1 (6 bases). V lost 7 bases and J lost 1, with 17 bases in between. Germline V lookup: CDR1 SNHLY, CDR2 FYNNEI. The CDR3 has 15 residues. In DNA form, the CDR3 reads TGTGCCAGCACCGACAAACGGACAGCATCCTACGAGCAGTACTTC. This encodes CASTDKRTASYEQYF.